Shown below are 12 T cell receptor beta chains from a single sample sequenced in a study of T cells in Graves' hyperthyroidism and ophthalmopathy. Amplified regions were TCR beta CDR3 sequences from RNA transcripts. RT-PCR in the first round (using the HTBI primer set) targeted the TCR CDR3. MiXCR, run by TCRdb on the multiplex PCR reads, gives a single entry per CDR3 protein. The sample records under 250,000 distinct CDR3 sequences, roughly 22% being singletons. Sequencing input: blood. These receptors all come from a woman aged 40 to 50 with Graves' ophthalmopathy.

The sample holds one count of this clonotype. The V gene is TRBV10-3, the J gene TRBJ1-1, with a possible D match to TRBD1 (6 bases). Per the germline V gene, CDR1 is ENHRY and CDR2 is SYGVKD. This CDR3 is built from 13 residues. Trimming took off 3 bases at V and 8 bases at J, with 13 bases between the two ends. CDR3 sequence (DNA): TGTGCCATCAGTGAAAGGCAGGGGATGGAAGCTTTCTTT. Amino acid sequence: CAISERQGMEAFF.

There are many counts of this clonotype. The V call is TRBV6-5, the J call TRBJ1-4; 8 nucleotides align to TRBD1. CDR3 length equals 14 residues. With 4 bases clipped from V and 5 bases from J, the junction kept 3 bases outside the gene matches. CDR1 is MNHEY and CDR2 is SVGAGI in the germline V gene. Written as DNA, the CDR3 is TGTGCCAGCAGTTTAAGGACAGGGAATGAAAAACTGTTTTTT. Translated: CASSLRTGNEKLFF.

This clonotype has at least ten counts. The rearrangement links TRBV12-3 or TRBV12-4 to TRBJ1-3; D possibly corresponds to TRBD1 (5 bases). The CDR3 loop spans 15 amino acids. Trimming pared 6 bases from V and 5 bases from J, leaving 17 bases between. CDR3: CASRVTGGARNTIYF. The CDR3 DNA follows: TGTGCCAGCAGGGTGACGGGAGGGGCAAGAAACACCATATATTTT.

Ten or more counts support this clonotype. This rearrangement joins TRBV10-3 to TRBJ2-7; D possibly uses TRBD1 or TRBD2 (5 bases each). The V end lost 6 bases, the J end lost 3 bases, and 15 bases lay between the germline ends. Germline CDR1 is ENHRY and CDR2 is SYGVKD. This CDR3 contains 14 residues. The CDR3 protein is CAISTSGPVYEQYF. The CDR3 nucleotides read TGTGCCATCAGCACATCGGGACCCGTCTACGAGCAGTACTTC.

The gene calls are TRBV20-1 and TRBJ2-7; 7 bases line up with TRBD2. Germline trimming cut 6 bases from V and 2 bases from J; bases unmatched to any gene: 13. The CDR3 is 15 amino acids. Germline V gene lookup returns CDR1 DFQATT and CDR2 SNEGSKA (reference sequence). CDR3 in amino acids: CSAVTTGLLAYEQYF. In DNA, the CDR3 is TGCAGTGCCGTGACCACGGGACTATTGGCCTACGAGCAGTACTTC.

This clonotype was counted many times. V is TRBV20-1 and J is TRBJ1-1; D gene uncertain. The CDR3 runs 13 residues. V was clipped by 3 bases and J by 6 bases, with 14 bases between them. The germline V gene encodes CDR1 DFQATT and CDR2 SNEGSKA (reference sequence). CDR3 nucleotide sequence: TGCAGTGCTAGGAAGAGTGCCAACCCTGAAGCTTTCTTT. This sequence encodes CSARKSANPEAFF.

At least ten counts were recorded for this clonotype. The chain carries TRBV27 and TRBJ2-7; 8 nucleotides line up with TRBD2. V lost 7 bases and J lost 0; bases outside the gene matches: 8. CDR1 is MNHEY and CDR2 is SMNVEV in the germline V gene (reference sequence). The CDR3 spans 15 residues. The CDR3 nucleotides read TGTGCCAGCATTTATCGTCTAGCGGGCTCCTACGAGCAGTACTTC. Its protein is CASIYRLAGSYEQYF.

Many counts were recorded for this clonotype. This chain links TRBV28 with TRBJ2-6, with D unresolved. The germline V gene encodes CDR1 MDHEN and CDR2 SYDVKM. The CDR3 is 19 residues long. Trimming pared 3 bases from V and 0 bases from J, leaving 18 bases between. The CDR3 nucleotides read TGTGCCAGCAGTTTGAATCCCCCCGACATCTACTCTGGGGCCAACGTCCTGACTTTC. It is translated as CASSLNPPDIYSGANVLTF.

This clonotype has a count of ten or more. This chain uses TRBV19 with TRBJ1-1, with D possibly TRBD1 on 5 matching bases. Trimming cost V 3 bases and J 3 bases, with 11 bases left between them. The CDR3 runs 14 residues. Looked up from germline, CDR1 is LNHDA and CDR2 is SQIVND (reference sequence). CDR3 region: CASSMGGSHTEAFF. The DNA for the CDR3 is TGTGCCAGTAGTATGGGGGGAAGCCACACTGAAGCTTTCTTT.

This clonotype was counted ten times or more. The chain carries TRBV27 and TRBJ1-1; D gene ambiguous. V was clipped by 8 bases and J by 3 bases, with 13 bases between them. CDR3 size: 13 residues. CDR1 and CDR2 (germline): MNHEY, SMNVEV (reference sequence). CDR3 coding DNA: TGTGCCAGCCGCCCGGGGTGGTACACTGAAGCTTTCTTT. Residues: CASRPGWYTEAFF.

This clonotype was picked up many times. V usage is TRBV6-5 and J usage is TRBJ2-7; unclear D gene. The V gene lost 3 bases and the J gene lost 0 bases, with 6 bases spanning the gap. The CDR3 is 13 residues long. Germline loops: CDR1 MNHEY, CDR2 SVGAGI. CDR3 bases: TGTGCCAGCAGTTATGGGGTCTCCTACGAGCAGTACTTC. Translated, it gives CASSYGVSYEQYF.

Ten or more counts support this clonotype. The chain has TRBV6-1 and TRBJ2-7; D not certain. Germline lookup yields CDR1 MNHNS and CDR2 SASEGT. The CDR3 spans 14 residues. The V end was cut by 4 bases, the J end by 3 bases, with 13 bases between. CDR3 residues: CASSALGIIYEQYF. The DNA of the CDR3 is TGTGCCAGCAGTGCGCTAGGAATCATCTACGAGCAGTACTTC.